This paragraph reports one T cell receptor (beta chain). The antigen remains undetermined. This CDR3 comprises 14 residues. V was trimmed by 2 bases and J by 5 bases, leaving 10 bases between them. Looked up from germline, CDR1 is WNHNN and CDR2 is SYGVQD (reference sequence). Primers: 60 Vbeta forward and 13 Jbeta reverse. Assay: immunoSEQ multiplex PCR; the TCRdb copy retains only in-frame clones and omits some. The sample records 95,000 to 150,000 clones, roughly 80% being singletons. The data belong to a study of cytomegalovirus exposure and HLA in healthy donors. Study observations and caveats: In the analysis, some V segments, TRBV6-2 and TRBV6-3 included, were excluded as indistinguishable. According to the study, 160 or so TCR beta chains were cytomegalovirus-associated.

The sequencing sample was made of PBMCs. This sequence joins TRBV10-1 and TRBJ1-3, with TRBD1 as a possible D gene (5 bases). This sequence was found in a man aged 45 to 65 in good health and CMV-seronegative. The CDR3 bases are TGCGCCAGCAGTGAGGGGGGGTTACGAAACACCATATATTTT. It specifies CASSEGGLRNTIYF.